This T cell receptor (beta chain) derives from a study of human T cells and chemical hapten exposure. Study summary: Sensitization employed 2% DPC on about 2 cm by about 2 cm of upper inner arm skin. Whole-study findings and limits: More PT1 expanded TCRs went with higher patch test scores.

TCRdb re-called the RACE reads through MiXCR, storing one row per CDR3 protein. The sample shows a few hundred thousand distinct CDR3 sequences, 7.7% of them seen only once. The time point: pre-sensitization, week 0. Treatment: therapeutic diphenylcyclopropenone sensitization with weekly scalp DPC. The authors' total RNA extraction used unfractionated whole blood. To note about this clonotype: The antigen is unknown.

Trimming took off 0 bases at V and 3 bases at J, with 8 bases between the two ends. This CDR3 region has 14 residues. Germline assignment: CDR1 LGHDT and CDR2 YNNKEL (reference sequence). The chain uses TRBV3-1 and TRBJ1-1; D call uncertain. The sample in question was whole blood, obtained in connection with sensitization to the hapten diphenylcyclopropenone (DPC). This receptor was obtained from a man in his late teens or twenties with alopecia areata. Some clones in this sample may be carry-over from other donors' samples. The CDR3 reads CASSQDAGDTEAFF. Written as DNA, the CDR3 is TGTGCCAGCAGCCAAGACGCCGGAGACACTGAAGCTTTCTTT.